Below are 16 T cell receptor beta chains sequenced from a single sample in a study of blood T cell repertoires in COVID-19. Here immunoSEQ multiplex PCR was the method, and the copy in TCRdb shows in-frame clones only, minus some. The sample includes some 450,000 clones, 70% to 90% of them seen just once. Sequenced material: peripheral blood. All receptors derive from a man between 18 and 35 years old with COVID-19, enrolled during active disease.

This clone was observed once. The rearrangement joins TRBV6-5 to TRBJ2-1; 9 bases are shared with TRBD2. The V and J ends lost 2 bases and 8 bases, in that order; junction bases with no gene match: 7. The CDR3 sequence is 15 residues long. Germline loops: CDR1 MNHEY, CDR2 SVGAGI. The CDR3 loop reads CASSYGLAGSDEQFF. The CDR3 bases are TGTGCCAGCAGTTACGGGCTAGCGGGATCGGATGAGCAGTTCTTC.

This clone was detected once. The chain carries TRBV12-5 and TRBJ2-5, with TRBD1 identical over 9 bases. The CDR3 totals 14 residues. CDR1 LGHNT and CDR2 FRNRAP come from the germline V gene. The CDR3 DNA sequence: TGTGCGCAACACCCCGGACAGGGGCAAGAGACCCAGTACTTC. It translates to CAQHPGQGQETQYF.

This chain joins TRBV7-2 and TRBJ2-7, with 8 positions matching TRBD1. V lost 4 bases, J lost 4 bases, and 6 bases stayed unmatched. CDR3 length: 14 residues. The germline V gene has CDR1 SGHTA and CDR2 FQGNSA. This CDR3 is CASSSYRGKYEQYF. The CDR3 DNA follows: TGTGCCAGCAGCTCTTACAGGGGGAAATACGAGCAGTACTTC.

The chain carries TRBV7-9 and TRBJ1-4; 7 bases are a match to TRBD1. V shed 5 bases, J shed 6 bases, and the junction held 6 bases outside the gene matches. Germline CDR1 reads SEHNR; CDR2 reads FQNEAQ (reference sequence). CDR3 length: 14 amino acids. CDR3 DNA: TGTGCCAGCAGCCTACAGGGGACGGATGAAAAACTGTTTTTT. As protein: CASSLQGTDEKLFF.

The sample holds a few counts of this clone. The chain couples TRBV5-4 to TRBJ2-1; no firm D call. The CDR3 length is 16 residues. Per the germline V gene, CDR1 is SGHNT and CDR2 is YYREEE (reference sequence). V lost 0 bases and J lost 0, with 10 bases in between. CDR3 sequence reads: CASSLGLEYSYNEQFF. For the CDR3, the DNA is TGTGCCAGCAGCTTGGGACTCGAATACTCCTACAATGAGCAGTTCTTC.

Worth noting for this clone: Other nucleotide sequences from this sample produce the same CDR3. The rearrangement joins TRBV7-9 to TRBJ2-7, with 10 bases matching TRBD2. The CDR3 has 13 amino acids. Looked up from germline, CDR1 is SEHNR and CDR2 is FQNEAQ (reference sequence). V trimming: 5 bases; J trimming: 3 bases; junction bases outside the gene matches: 1. Here the CDR3 DNA reads TGTGCCAGCAGCCCTAGCGGGAGCTACGAGCAGTACTTC. Translation: CASSPSGSYEQYF.

The chain is built from TRBV5-3 and TRBJ2-1, with TRBD2 matching 9 bases. TRBV5-3 is known as an ORF, though its function is uncertain. The CDR3 is made up of 15 amino acids. V was clipped by 2 bases and J by 8 bases; unmatched bases: 8. The CDR3 here is CARSLRAGGGYEQFF. The CDR3 coding sequence is TGTGCCAGAAGCTTAAGAGCGGGGGGCGGGTATGAGCAGTTCTTC.

The chain carries TRBV6-1 and TRBJ1-5, with unresolved D. Germline CDR1 is MNHNS and CDR2 is SASEGT. The CDR3 sequence is 17 residues long. V gave up 0 bases and J gave up 3 bases, with 15 bases separating them. CDR3 protein: CASSEALLREVNQPQHF. CDR3 in DNA: TGTGCCAGCAGTGAAGCGCTTCTGAGGGAGGTCAATCAGCCCCAGCATTTT.

The J gene is TRBJ1-1, the V gene TRBV5-5, with 8 bases lining up with TRBD1. The ends lost 1 base at V and 12 bases at J; junction bases unmatched: 11. The CDR3 is 14 amino acids. Germline V CDR1 and CDR2: SGHKS, YYEKEE (reference sequence). CDR3 protein: CASSLRARQGRTFF. The CDR3 nucleotides read TGTGCCAGCAGCTTGAGGGCGCGACAGGGGCGGACTTTCTTT.

This chain uses TRBV5-1 with TRBJ2-2; D gene unclear. The V and J ends lost 1 base and 0 bases respectively, with 7 bases between them. From germline, CDR1 is SGHRS and CDR2 YFSETQ. CDR3 size: 15 residues. CDR3 nucleotide sequence: TGCGCCAGCAGCTTGTCCCGCGCGAACACCGGGGAGCTGTTTTTT. This sequence encodes CASSLSRANTGELFF.

The V and J genes are TRBV4-1 and TRBJ2-2, with 10 bases identical to TRBD1. The CDR3 loop spans 19 amino acids. The V gene's germline CDR1 is MGHRA and CDR2 YSYEKL. The J segment lost 4 bases and the V segment lost 6 bases, leaving 17 bases of the junction unmatched. For the CDR3, the DNA is TGCGCCAGCAGACCGCCGGGACAGGGGATCGTCGGCGTCACCGGGGAGCTGTTTTTT. Translating it yields CASRPPGQGIVGVTGELFF.

The chain joins TRBV24-1 to TRBJ2-7; D not resolved. Trimming took 8 bases from V and 3 from J, leaving 10 bases between them. Per the germline V gene, CDR1 is KGHDR and CDR2 is SFDVKD. The CDR3 length is 12 residues. The CDR3 nucleotides read TGTGCCACCACCGCTGGCGGCTACGAGCAGTACTTC. Protein: CATTAGGYEQYF.

The chain is built from TRBV2 and TRBJ1-1; D not resolved. Deletions cut 9 bases from V and 11 bases from J, with 16 bases between. CDR3 length: 11 amino acids. The germline V gene encodes CDR1 SNHLY and CDR2 FYNNEI. The CDR3: CARAGDGRAFF. In DNA, the CDR3 is TGTGCCAGGGCGGGAGACGGGCGGGCTTTCTTT.

The chain carries TRBV5-1 and TRBJ2-3, with 10 bases that match TRBD2. V dropped 3 bases and J dropped 4; count of bases not matched to a gene: 2. The CDR3 length is 14 residues. Germline CDR1 reads SGHRS; CDR2 reads YFSETQ. The CDR3: CASSSSGSPDTQYF. DNA of the CDR3: TGCGCCAGCAGCTCTAGCGGGAGCCCAGATACGCAGTATTTT.

The chain couples TRBV5-1 to TRBJ2-5, with D tentatively TRBD2 (6 bases). The length of the CDR3 is 16 residues. Germline CDR1 and CDR2: SGHRS and YFSETQ. V shed 0 bases and J shed 1 base, with 13 bases lying between them. This CDR3 reads CASSLGSRAGQETQYF. The CDR3 DNA reads TGCGCCAGCAGCTTGGGATCTAGAGCGGGCCAAGAGACCCAGTACTTC.

The V and J genes are TRBV11-1 and TRBJ2-5, with D possibly TRBD2 on 6 matching bases. Germline CDR1 reads SGHAT; CDR2 reads FQDESV (reference sequence). There are 13 residues in the CDR3. The V end lost 5 bases, the J end lost 5 bases, and 12 bases lay between the germline ends. CDR3 sequence: CASSRGFRETQYF. Written as DNA, the CDR3 is TGTGCCAGCAGCCGGGGGTTTAGGGAGACCCAGTACTTC.